This is a list of T cell receptor beta chains from one sample in a study of blood T cell repertoires in COVID-19. Clones were sequenced by immunoSEQ multiplex PCR, and TCRdb holds only the in-frame ones, with some missing. Of under 200,000 clones listed, 60% to 85% were seen once; the top ten hold around 3%. What was sequenced was peripheral blood. These receptors were obtained from a man aged 70-80 years with acute or convalescent COVID-19. Each CDR3 is given with its conserved first and last residue. The order of the fields is CDR3 protein, CDR3 DNA, V gene, D gene, clone size, J gene. A D gene is named only where the DNA matches it firmly. Clone size, where shown, is once, few, many, or a class for clones that have expanded.

CDR3: CSASRLASYEQYF
DNA: TGCAGTGCTAGTCGACTAGCCTCGTACGAGCAGTACTTC
V: TRBV20-1
D: TRBD2
size: once
J: TRBJ2-7

CDR3: CASSSEYRGRPLYGYTF
DNA: TGTGCCAGCAGCTCGGAATACAGGGGGCGACCTCTCTATGGCTACACCTTC
V: TRBV5-5
D: TRBD1
size: few
J: TRBJ1-2

CDR3: CASSRERVGQPQHF
DNA: TGTGCCAGCAGCCGCGAGAGGGTTGGGCAGCCCCAGCATTTT
V: TRBV7-2
D: NA
size: NA
J: TRBJ1-5

CDR3: CASSPDRGQHVGYTF
DNA: TGTGCCAGCTCCCCTGACAGGGGGCAACACGTTGGCTACACCTTC
V: TRBV18
D: TRBD1
size: once
J: TRBJ1-2

CDR3: CASSQDIRSSGSTGELFF
DNA: TGTGCCAGCAGCCAAGATATTCGGTCTAGCGGGAGTACCGGGGAGCTGTTTTTT
V: TRBV3-1/TRBV3-2
D: TRBD2
size: NA
J: TRBJ2-2

CDR3: CASSLGRDYGYTF
DNA: TGTGCCAGCAGTTTAGGCAGGGACTATGGCTACACCTTC
V: TRBV12-3/TRBV12-4
D: NA
size: NA
J: TRBJ1-2

CDR3: CASGGPGTGELFF
DNA: TGTGCCAGCGGAGGGCCAGGCACCGGGGAGCTGTTTTTT
V: TRBV9
D: NA
size: once
J: TRBJ2-2

CDR3: CASSPPGQASLEQYF
DNA: TGTGCCAGCAGCCCCCCGGGACAGGCATCTCTCGAGCAGTACTTC
V: TRBV3-1/TRBV3-2
D: TRBD1
size: NA
J: TRBJ2-7

CDR3: CASSMDRNTEAFF
DNA: TGTGCCAGCAGTATGGACAGGAACACTGAAGCTTTCTTT
V: TRBV7-3
D: NA
size: NA
J: TRBJ1-1

CDR3: CASSPRGFSYEQYF
DNA: TGTGCCAGCAGCCCCAGGGGGTTTTCGTACGAGCAGTACTTC
V: TRBV13
D: TRBD1
size: NA
J: TRBJ2-7

CDR3: CASSQDPRLLPGKNIQYF
DNA: TGTGCCAGCAGCCAAGATCCCCGACTCCTACCGGGGAAAAACATTCAGTACTTC
V: TRBV3-1/TRBV3-2
D: NA
size: NA
J: TRBJ2-4

CDR3: CASSIDRTDTQYF
DNA: TGTGCCAGTAGTATAGACAGGACAGATACGCAGTATTTT
V: TRBV19
D: NA
size: once
J: TRBJ2-3

CDR3: CSVPLEGEAFF
DNA: TGCAGTGTACCGCTTGAGGGAGAAGCTTTCTTT
V: TRBV20-1
D: NA
size: NA
J: TRBJ1-1

CDR3: CASSKGGAKNGYTF
DNA: TGTGCCAGCAGCAAGGGAGGGGCCAAAAATGGCTACACCTTC
V: TRBV6-5
D: NA
size: NA
J: TRBJ1-2

CDR3: CASSPTGASTDTQYF
DNA: TGTGCCAGCAGCCCGACTGGGGCTAGCACAGATACGCAGTATTTT
V: TRBV9
D: NA
size: NA
J: TRBJ2-3

CDR3: CASSFTPGLAGGGELFF
DNA: TGTGCCAGCAGCTTCACTCCGGGACTAGCGGGGGGCGGGGAGCTGTTTTTT
V: TRBV9
D: TRBD2
size: NA
J: TRBJ2-2

CDR3: CASSDLTGSYGYTF
DNA: TGTGCCAGCAGCGACCTTACAGGGAGCTATGGCTACACCTTC
V: TRBV7-2
D: NA
size: NA
J: TRBJ1-2

CDR3: CASSHEGTAYSNTGELFF
DNA: TGCGCCAGCAGCCACGAAGGGACAGCTTATTCAAACACCGGGGAGCTGTTTTTT
V: TRBV4-3
D: TRBD1
size: NA
J: TRBJ2-2

CDR3: CASSQADRGNGYTF
DNA: TGCGCCAGCAGCCAAGCCGACAGGGGAAACGGCTACACCTTC
V: TRBV4-1
D: TRBD1
size: NA
J: TRBJ1-2

CDR3: CASAGAYNSPLHF
DNA: TGTGCCAGCGCGGGGGCCTATAATTCACCCCTCCACTTT
V: TRBV7-9
D: NA
size: NA
J: TRBJ1-6

CDR3: CASSYRTSYEQYF
DNA: TGTGCCAGCAGTTACCGGACTAGCTACGAGCAGTACTTC
V: TRBV27
D: TRBD2
size: NA
J: TRBJ2-7

CDR3: CASSERSGAVSNQPQHF
DNA: TGTGCCAGCAGTGAAAGGTCTGGGGCCGTTAGCAATCAGCCCCAGCATTTT
V: TRBV6-1
D: NA
size: NA
J: TRBJ1-5

CDR3: CTSSLSMGTGGGNTIYF
DNA: TGCACCAGCAGCTTATCAATGGGGACAGGGGGAGGAAACACCATATATTTT
V: TRBV1
D: NA
size: few
J: TRBJ1-3